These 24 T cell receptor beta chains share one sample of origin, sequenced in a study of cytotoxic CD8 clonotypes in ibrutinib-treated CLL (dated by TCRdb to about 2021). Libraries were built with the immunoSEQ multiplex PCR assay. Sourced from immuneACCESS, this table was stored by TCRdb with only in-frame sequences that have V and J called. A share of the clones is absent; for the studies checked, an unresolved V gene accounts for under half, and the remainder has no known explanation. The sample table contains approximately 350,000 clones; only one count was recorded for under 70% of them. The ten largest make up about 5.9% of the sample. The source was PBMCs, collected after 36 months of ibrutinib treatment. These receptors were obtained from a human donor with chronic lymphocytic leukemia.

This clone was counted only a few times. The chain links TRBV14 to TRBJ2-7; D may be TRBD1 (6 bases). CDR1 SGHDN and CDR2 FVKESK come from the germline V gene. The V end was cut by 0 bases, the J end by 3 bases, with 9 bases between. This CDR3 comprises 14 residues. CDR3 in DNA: TGTGCCAGCAGCCAAGATCCGGGACACTACGAGCAGTACTTC. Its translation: CASSQDPGHYEQYF.

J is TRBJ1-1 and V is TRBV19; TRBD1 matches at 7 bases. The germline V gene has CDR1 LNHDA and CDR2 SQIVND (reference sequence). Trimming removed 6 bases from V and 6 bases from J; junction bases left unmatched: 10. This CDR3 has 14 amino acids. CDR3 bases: TGTGCCAGTAGACAAAACAGGGGACAAGCTGAAGCTTTCTTT. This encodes CASRQNRGQAEAFF.

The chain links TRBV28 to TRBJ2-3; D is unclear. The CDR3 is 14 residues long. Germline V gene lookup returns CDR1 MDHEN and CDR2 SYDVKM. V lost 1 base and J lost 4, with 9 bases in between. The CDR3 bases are TGTGCCAGCAGTTTATCCTTACGGGCAGATACGCAGTATTTT. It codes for CASSLSLRADTQYF.

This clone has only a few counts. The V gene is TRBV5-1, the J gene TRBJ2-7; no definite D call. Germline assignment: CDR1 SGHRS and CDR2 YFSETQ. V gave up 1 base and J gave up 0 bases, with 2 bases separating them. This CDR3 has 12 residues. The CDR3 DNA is TGCGCCAGCAGCTTGAACTCCTACGAGCAGTACTTC. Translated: CASSLNSYEQYF.

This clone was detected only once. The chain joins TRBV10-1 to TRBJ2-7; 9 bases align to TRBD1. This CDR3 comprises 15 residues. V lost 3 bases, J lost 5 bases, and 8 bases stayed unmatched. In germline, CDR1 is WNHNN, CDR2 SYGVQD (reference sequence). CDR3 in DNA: TGCGCCAGCAGTGAACACGGGACAGGGTACCACGAGCAGTACTTC. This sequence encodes CASSEHGTGYHEQYF.

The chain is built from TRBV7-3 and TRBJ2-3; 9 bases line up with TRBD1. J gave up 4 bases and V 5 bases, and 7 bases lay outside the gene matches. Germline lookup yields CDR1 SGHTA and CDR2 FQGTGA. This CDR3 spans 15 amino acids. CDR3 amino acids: CASSIRDRVSDTQYF. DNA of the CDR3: TGTGCCAGCAGCATCCGGGACAGGGTCTCAGATACGCAGTATTTT.

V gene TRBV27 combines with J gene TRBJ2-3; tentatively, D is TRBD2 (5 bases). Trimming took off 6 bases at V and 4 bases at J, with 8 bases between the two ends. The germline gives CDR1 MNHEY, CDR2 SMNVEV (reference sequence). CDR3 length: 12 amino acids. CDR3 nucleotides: TGTGCCAGCAGGGGAGCTGCAGATACGCAGTATTTT. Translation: CASRGAADTQYF.

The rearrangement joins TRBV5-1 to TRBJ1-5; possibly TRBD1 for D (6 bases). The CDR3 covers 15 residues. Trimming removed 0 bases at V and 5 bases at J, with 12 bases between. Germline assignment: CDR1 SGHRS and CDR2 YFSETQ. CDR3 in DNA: TGCGCCAGCAGCTTGGGGCAGGGGTTGTATCAGCCCCAGCATTTT. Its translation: CASSLGQGLYQPQHF.

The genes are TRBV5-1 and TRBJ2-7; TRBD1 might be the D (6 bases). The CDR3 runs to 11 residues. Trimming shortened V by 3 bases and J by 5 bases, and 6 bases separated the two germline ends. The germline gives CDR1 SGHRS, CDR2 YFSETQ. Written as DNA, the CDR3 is TGCGCCAGCAGCTCAGGGGACGAGCAGTACTTC. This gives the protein CASSSGDEQYF.

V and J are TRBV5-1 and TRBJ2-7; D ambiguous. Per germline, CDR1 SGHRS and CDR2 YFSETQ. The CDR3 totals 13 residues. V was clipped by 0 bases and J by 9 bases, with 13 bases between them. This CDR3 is CASSLGAPNGQYF. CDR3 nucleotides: TGCGCCAGCAGCTTGGGGGCCCCGAATGGGCAGTACTTC.

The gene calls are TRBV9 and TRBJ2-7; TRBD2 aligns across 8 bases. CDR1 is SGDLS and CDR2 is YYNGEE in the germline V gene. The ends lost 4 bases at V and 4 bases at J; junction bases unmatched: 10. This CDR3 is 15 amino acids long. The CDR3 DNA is TGTGCCAGCAGCCCCCGGGGGGTAGCGGGGTACGAGCAGTACTTC. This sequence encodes CASSPRGVAGYEQYF.

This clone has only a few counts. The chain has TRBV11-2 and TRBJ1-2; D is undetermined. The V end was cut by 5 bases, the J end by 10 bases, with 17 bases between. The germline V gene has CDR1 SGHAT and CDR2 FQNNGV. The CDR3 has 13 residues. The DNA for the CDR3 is TGTGCCAGCAGCCTCCTGCGCGCAAGACACTACACCTTC. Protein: CASSLLRARHYTF. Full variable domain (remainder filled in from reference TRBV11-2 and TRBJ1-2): EAGVAQSPRYKIIEKRQSVAFWCNPISGHATLYWYQQILGQGPKLLIQFQNNGVVDDSQLPKDRFSAERLKGVDSTLKIQPAKLEDSAVYLCASSLLRARHYTFGSGTRLTVV.

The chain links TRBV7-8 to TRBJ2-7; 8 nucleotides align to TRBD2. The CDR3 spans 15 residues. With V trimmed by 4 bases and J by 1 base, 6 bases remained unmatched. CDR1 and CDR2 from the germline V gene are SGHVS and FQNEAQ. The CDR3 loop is CASSSGRGESYEQYF. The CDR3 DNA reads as TGTGCCAGCAGCTCTGGGCGGGGGGAGTCCTACGAGCAGTACTTC.

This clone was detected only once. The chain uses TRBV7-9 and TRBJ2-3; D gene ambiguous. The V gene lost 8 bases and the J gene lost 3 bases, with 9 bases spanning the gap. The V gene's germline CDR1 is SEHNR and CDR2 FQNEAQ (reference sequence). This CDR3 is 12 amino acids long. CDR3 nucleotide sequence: TGTGCCAGCGCGGCTGTGACAGATACGCAGTATTTT. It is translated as CASAAVTDTQYF.

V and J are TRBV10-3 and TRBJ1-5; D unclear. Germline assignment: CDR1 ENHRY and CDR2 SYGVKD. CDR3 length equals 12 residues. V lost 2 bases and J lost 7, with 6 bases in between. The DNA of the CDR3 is TGTGCCATCAGTGAGGGCTCACAGCCCCAGCATTTT. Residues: CAISEGSQPQHF.

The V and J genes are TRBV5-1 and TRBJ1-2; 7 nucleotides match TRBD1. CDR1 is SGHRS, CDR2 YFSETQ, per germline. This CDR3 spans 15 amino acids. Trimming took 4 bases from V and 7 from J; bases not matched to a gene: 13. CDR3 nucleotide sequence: TGCGCCAGCAGCCCATGGGAGGGGGCGGATGTTGGCTACACCTTC. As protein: CASSPWEGADVGYTF.

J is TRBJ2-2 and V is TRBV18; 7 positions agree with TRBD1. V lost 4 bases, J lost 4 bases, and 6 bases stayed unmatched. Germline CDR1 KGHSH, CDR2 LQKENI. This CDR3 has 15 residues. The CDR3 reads CASSLHRGSTGELFF. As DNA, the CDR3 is TGTGCCAGCTCACTCCACAGGGGCAGCACCGGGGAGCTGTTTTTT.

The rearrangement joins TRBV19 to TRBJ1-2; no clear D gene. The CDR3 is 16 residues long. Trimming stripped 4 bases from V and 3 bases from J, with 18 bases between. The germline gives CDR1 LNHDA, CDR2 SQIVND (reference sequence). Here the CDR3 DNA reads TGTGCCAGTAGTAGGAGGGTCCCGTCTTCTGACTATGGCTACACCTTC. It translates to CASSRRVPSSDYGYTF.

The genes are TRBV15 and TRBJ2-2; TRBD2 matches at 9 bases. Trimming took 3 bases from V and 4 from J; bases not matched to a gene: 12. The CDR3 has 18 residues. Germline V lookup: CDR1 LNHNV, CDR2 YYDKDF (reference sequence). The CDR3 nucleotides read TGTGCCACCAGCAGTCTACCGGGGCTAGCGGGACTCACCGGGGAGCTGTTTTTT. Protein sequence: CATSSLPGLAGLTGELFF.

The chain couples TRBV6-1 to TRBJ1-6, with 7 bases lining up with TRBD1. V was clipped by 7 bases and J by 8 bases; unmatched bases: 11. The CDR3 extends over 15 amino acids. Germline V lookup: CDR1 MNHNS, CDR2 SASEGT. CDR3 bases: TGTGCCAGCAATTTTGACAGGGCAGCGGATTCACCCCTCCACTTT. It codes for CASNFDRAADSPLHF.

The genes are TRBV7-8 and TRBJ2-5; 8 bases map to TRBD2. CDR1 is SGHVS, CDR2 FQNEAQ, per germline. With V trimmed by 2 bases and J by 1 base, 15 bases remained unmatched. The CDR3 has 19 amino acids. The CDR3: CASSLFPNSSGVFQETQYF. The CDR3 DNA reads TGTGCCAGCAGCTTATTCCCCAACAGTAGCGGGGTATTCCAAGAGACCCAGTACTTC.

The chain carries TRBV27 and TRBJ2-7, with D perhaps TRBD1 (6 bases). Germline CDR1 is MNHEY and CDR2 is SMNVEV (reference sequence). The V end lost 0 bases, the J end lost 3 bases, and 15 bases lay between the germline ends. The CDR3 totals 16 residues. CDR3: CASSLSTGPANYEQYF. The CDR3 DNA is TGTGCCAGCAGTTTATCGACAGGACCTGCAAACTACGAGCAGTACTTC.

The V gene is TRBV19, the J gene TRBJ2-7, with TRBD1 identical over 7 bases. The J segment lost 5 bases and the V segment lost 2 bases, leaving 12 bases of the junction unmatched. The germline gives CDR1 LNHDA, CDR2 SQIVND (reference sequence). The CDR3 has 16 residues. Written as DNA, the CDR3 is TGTGCCAGTAGTATAATTGGCCCTTCGACAGGGAACGAGCAGTACTTC. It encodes CASSIIGPSTGNEQYF.

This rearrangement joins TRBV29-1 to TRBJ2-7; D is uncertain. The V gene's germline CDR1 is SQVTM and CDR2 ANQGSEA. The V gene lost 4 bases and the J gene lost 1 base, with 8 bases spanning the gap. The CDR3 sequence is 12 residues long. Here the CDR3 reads CSVGKGSYEQYF. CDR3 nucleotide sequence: TGCAGCGTTGGGAAGGGTTCCTACGAGCAGTACTTC.